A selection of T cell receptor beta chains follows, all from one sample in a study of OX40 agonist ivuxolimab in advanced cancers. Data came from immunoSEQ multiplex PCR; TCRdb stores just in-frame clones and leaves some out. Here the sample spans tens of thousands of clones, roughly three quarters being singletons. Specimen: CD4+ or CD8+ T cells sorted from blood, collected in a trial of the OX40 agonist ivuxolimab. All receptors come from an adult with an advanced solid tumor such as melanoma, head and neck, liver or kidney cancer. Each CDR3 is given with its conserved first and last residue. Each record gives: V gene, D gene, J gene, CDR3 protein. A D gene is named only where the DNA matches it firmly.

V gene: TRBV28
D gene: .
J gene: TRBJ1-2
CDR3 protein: CASSFKGLYGYTF

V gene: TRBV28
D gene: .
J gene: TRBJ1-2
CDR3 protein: CASSFKPVNYGYTF

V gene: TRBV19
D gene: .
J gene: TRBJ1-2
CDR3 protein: CASSIPWTANYGYTF

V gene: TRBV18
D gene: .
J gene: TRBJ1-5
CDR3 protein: CASSPAGNSNQPQHF

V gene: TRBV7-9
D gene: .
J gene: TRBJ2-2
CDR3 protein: CASSSGTATGELFF

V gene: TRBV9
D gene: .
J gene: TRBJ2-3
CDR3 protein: CASSARGGGTTDTQYF

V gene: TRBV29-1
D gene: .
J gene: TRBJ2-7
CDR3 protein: CSVPGSPYEQYF

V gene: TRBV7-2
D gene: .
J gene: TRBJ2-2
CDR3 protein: CASSDRGTGELFF

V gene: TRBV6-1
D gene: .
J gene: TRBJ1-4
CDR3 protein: CASSEARVLREKLFF

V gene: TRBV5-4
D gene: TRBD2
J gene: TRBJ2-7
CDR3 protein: CASSLAAASGLYEQYF

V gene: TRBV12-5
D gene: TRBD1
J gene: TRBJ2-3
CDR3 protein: CASGLGQGGTDTQYF

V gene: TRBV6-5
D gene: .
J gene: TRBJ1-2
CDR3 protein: CASSMGRGEDYGYTF

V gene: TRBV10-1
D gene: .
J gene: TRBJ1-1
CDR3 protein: CASSEQLNTEAFF

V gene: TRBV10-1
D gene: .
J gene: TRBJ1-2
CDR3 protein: CASSRSGAEDNGYTF

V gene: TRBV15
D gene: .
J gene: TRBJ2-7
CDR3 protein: CATSRDLGDSEQYF

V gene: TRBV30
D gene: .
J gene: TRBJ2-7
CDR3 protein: CAWSRISYEQYF

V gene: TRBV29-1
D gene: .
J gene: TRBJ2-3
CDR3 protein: CSVEGGGSTDTQYF

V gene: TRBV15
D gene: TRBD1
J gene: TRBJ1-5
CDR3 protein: CATRGGQISNQPQHF

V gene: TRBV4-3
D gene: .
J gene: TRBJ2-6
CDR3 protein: CASSQDPQSSGANVLTF

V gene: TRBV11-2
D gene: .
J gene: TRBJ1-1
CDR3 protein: CASSYLAGRDTEAFF